A few counts support the clone carrying this T cell receptor (beta chain). There are 14 residues in the CDR3. Germline V gene sequence: CDR1 MNHEY, CDR2 SMNVEV (reference sequence). The ends lost 6 bases at V and 6 bases at J; junction bases unmatched: 7. CD25-based Treg depletion was applied to purified naive CD4+ T cells. After constant-region reverse-primer amplification, full-length variable regions underwent semi-nested PCR with Nested Universal Primer A. TCRdb itself ran the 5' RACE reads through MiXCR, one entry per CDR3 protein. The table lists over 50,000 distinct CDR3 sequences, around 26% of them singletons.

This chain joins TRBV27 and TRBJ2-5, with 10 bases that match TRBD2. The receptor was derived from a female donor with breast cancer. Sequenced: tumor-infiltrating naive CD4+ T cells sorted from the breast tumor. Stated subset: naive CD4+ T cells, CD4+CD45RA+CD25-. The CDR3 reads CASRLAGTEKTQYF. CDR3 bases: TGTGCCAGCAGACTAGCGGGAACCGAAAAGACCCAGTACTTC.